These T cell receptor beta chains were read from a single sample in a study of T cells after somatic rescue of genetic block. This table comes from immunoSEQ multiplex PCR, and its TCRdb copy is limited to in-frame clones, with some not included. The profile covers 70,000 or so clones, with roughly 90% appearing a single time and 2.9% taken by the ten largest. Specimen: peripheral blood mononuclear cells (PBMCs). The source of these receptors is a man aged 40-50 years. Both conserved end residues are part of each CDR3. Fields, in order: J gene, clone size, D gene, V gene, CDR3 DNA, CDR3 protein. D genes are given only for firm matches. Part of the rows lack a size; the others show once, few, many or a class for expanded clones.

j_gene: TRBJ2-7
abundance: -
d_gene: TRBD2
v_gene: TRBV7-8
CDR3nt: TGTGCCAGCAGCTTAGCGGGAGGGCAGGAGGAGCAGTACTTC
CDR3aa: CASSLAGGQEEQYF

j_gene: TRBJ2-3
abundance: -
d_gene: -
v_gene: TRBV7-8
CDR3nt: TGTGCCAGCAGCCCGTATGGCCCTGGTTGGGGGAGCACAGATACGCAGTATTTT
CDR3aa: CASSPYGPGWGSTDTQYF

j_gene: TRBJ1-5
abundance: -
d_gene: -
v_gene: TRBV19
CDR3nt: TGTGCCAGTAGTTCAGGGCGGGATCAGCCCCAGCATTTT
CDR3aa: CASSSGRDQPQHF

j_gene: TRBJ2-7
abundance: once
d_gene: -
v_gene: TRBV5-1
CDR3nt: TGCGCCAGCAGCTTGGCCCAAGACTTTTATAACGAGCAGTACTTC
CDR3aa: CASSLAQDFYNEQYF

j_gene: TRBJ1-2
abundance: -
d_gene: -
v_gene: TRBV6-1
CDR3nt: TGTGCCAGCACCCCGTCCCCGTTCCTAGACTATGGCTACACCTTC
CDR3aa: CASTPSPFLDYGYTF

j_gene: TRBJ1-4
abundance: -
d_gene: TRBD1
v_gene: TRBV6-5
CDR3nt: TGTGCCAGCAGCAGGGACAGGGGAAATGAAAAACTGTTTTTT
CDR3aa: CASSRDRGNEKLFF

j_gene: TRBJ1-2
abundance: -
d_gene: -
v_gene: TRBV6-1
CDR3nt: TGTGCCAGCAGTGAAGTGGGACACGAATTTTTCTATGGCTACACCTTC
CDR3aa: CASSEVGHEFFYGYTF

j_gene: TRBJ2-2
abundance: -
d_gene: -
v_gene: TRBV7-9
CDR3nt: TGTGCCAGCAGCTTTCAGGCCCCCAACACCGGGGAGCTGTTTTTT
CDR3aa: CASSFQAPNTGELFF

j_gene: TRBJ2-7
abundance: -
d_gene: TRBD1
v_gene: TRBV4-1
CDR3nt: TGCGCCAGCAGCCAACCGGGACAGGCCACCTACGAGCAGTACTTC
CDR3aa: CASSQPGQATYEQYF

j_gene: TRBJ1-2
abundance: -
d_gene: TRBD1
v_gene: TRBV29-1
CDR3nt: TGCAGCGTTGAAGGGTCAGGGGGCGGGTATGGCTACACCTTC
CDR3aa: CSVEGSGGGYGYTF

j_gene: TRBJ1-5
abundance: -
d_gene: -
v_gene: TRBV4-1
CDR3nt: TGCGCCAGCAGCCAAGACAGGGGAAATCAGCCCCAGCATTTT
CDR3aa: CASSQDRGNQPQHF

j_gene: TRBJ2-5
abundance: -
d_gene: -
v_gene: TRBV5-6
CDR3nt: TGTGCCAGCAGCTTGGGTGGAGGGGGGCCAGAGACCCAGTACTTC
CDR3aa: CASSLGGGGPETQYF

j_gene: TRBJ2-7
abundance: -
d_gene: TRBD1
v_gene: TRBV19
CDR3nt: TGTGCCAGTAAAGGGACAGGGTCGTACGAGCAGTACTTC
CDR3aa: CASKGTGSYEQYF

j_gene: TRBJ2-1
abundance: -
d_gene: -
v_gene: TRBV30
CDR3nt: TGTGCCTGGAGTGGACAGGCCACCTACAATGAGCAGTTCTTC
CDR3aa: CAWSGQATYNEQFF

j_gene: TRBJ2-1
abundance: -
d_gene: TRBD2
v_gene: TRBV19
CDR3nt: TGTGCCAGTAGTGCCGCTGGGACTAGCCTAGATGAGCAGTTCTTC
CDR3aa: CASSAAGTSLDEQFF

j_gene: TRBJ2-5
abundance: once
d_gene: -
v_gene: TRBV5-5
CDR3nt: TGTGCCAGCAGCTTGGAGGAGGAGACCCAGTACTTC
CDR3aa: CASSLEEETQYF

j_gene: TRBJ2-3
abundance: -
d_gene: -
v_gene: TRBV9
CDR3nt: TGTGCCAGCAGCGTTGAAGACAGCTTTTACACAGATACGCAGTATTTT
CDR3aa: CASSVEDSFYTDTQYF

j_gene: TRBJ2-7
abundance: -
d_gene: -
v_gene: TRBV30
CDR3nt: TGTGCCTGGAGTGTACCCCTCGGGGCCGTTCGGGGCGAGCAGTACTTC
CDR3aa: CAWSVPLGAVRGEQYF

j_gene: TRBJ2-6
abundance: -
d_gene: TRBD1
v_gene: TRBV5-5
CDR3nt: TGTGCCAGCAGCCCGGGGGACAGGGGGAAATCTGGGGCCAACGTCCTGACTTTC
CDR3aa: CASSPGDRGKSGANVLTF

j_gene: TRBJ2-1
abundance: -
d_gene: -
v_gene: TRBV28
CDR3nt: TGTGCCAGCAGTTCGGGGGCGGGAGACTACAATGAGCAGTTCTTC
CDR3aa: CASSSGAGDYNEQFF

j_gene: TRBJ2-7
abundance: -
d_gene: TRBD1
v_gene: TRBV9
CDR3nt: TGTGCCAGCAGCCCGGGGACAGGGAATGGCGAGCAGTACTTC
CDR3aa: CASSPGTGNGEQYF

j_gene: TRBJ2-5
abundance: -
d_gene: TRBD1
v_gene: TRBV2
CDR3nt: TGTGCCAGCAGTAAACCGGGACAGGGGGCGTGGGAGCAGTACTTC
CDR3aa: CASSKPGQGAWEQYF

j_gene: TRBJ2-1
abundance: -
d_gene: TRBD2
v_gene: TRBV11-3
CDR3nt: TGTGCCAGCAGCTTAGGGTTAGGCGGGAGGACCAACTACAATGAGCAGTTCTTC
CDR3aa: CASSLGLGGRTNYNEQFF

j_gene: TRBJ2-5
abundance: few
d_gene: -
v_gene: TRBV11-2
CDR3nt: TGTGCCAGCAGCCACTGGAGCGAAGAGACCCAGTACTTC
CDR3aa: CASSHWSEETQYF

j_gene: TRBJ2-5
abundance: once
d_gene: TRBD1
v_gene: TRBV28
CDR3nt: TGTGCCAGCAGTCTCACCTCGGGACAGGGTGACGAGACCCAGTACTTC
CDR3aa: CASSLTSGQGDETQYF

j_gene: TRBJ2-3
abundance: -
d_gene: TRBD2
v_gene: TRBV7-8
CDR3nt: TGTGCCAGCAGCCAACGCAGACTAGCGGCACAGGATACGCAGTATTTT
CDR3aa: CASSQRRLAAQDTQYF

j_gene: TRBJ2-7
abundance: -
d_gene: -
v_gene: TRBV4-3
CDR3nt: TGCGCCAGCAGCCCGGGCCTTACCTCCTACGAGCAGTACTTC
CDR3aa: CASSPGLTSYEQYF

j_gene: TRBJ2-7
abundance: -
d_gene: -
v_gene: TRBV4-3
CDR3nt: TGCGCCAGCAGCCAAGAGAGTTGGGGCGAGCAGTACTTC
CDR3aa: CASSQESWGEQYF

j_gene: TRBJ2-3
abundance: -
d_gene: -
v_gene: TRBV5-1
CDR3nt: TGCGCCAGCAGCTCCTCTGAGGTAACAGATACGCAGTATTTT
CDR3aa: CASSSSEVTDTQYF

j_gene: TRBJ1-1
abundance: -
d_gene: -
v_gene: TRBV7-9
CDR3nt: TGTGCCAGCAGCTTCATAAGGGAGGTAGCTGAAGCTTTCTTT
CDR3aa: CASSFIREVAEAFF

j_gene: TRBJ1-5
abundance: -
d_gene: TRBD1
v_gene: TRBV5-3
CDR3nt: TGTGCCAACGACGGGACAGGGTTTGAGCCCCAGCATTTT
CDR3aa: CANDGTGFEPQHF

j_gene: TRBJ2-3
abundance: -
d_gene: TRBD1
v_gene: TRBV15
CDR3nt: TGTGCCACCAGCAGAGACGGGACAGGGGGTCGGGATACGCAGTATTTT
CDR3aa: CATSRDGTGGRDTQYF

j_gene: TRBJ2-2
abundance: -
d_gene: -
v_gene: TRBV5-1
CDR3nt: TGCGCCAGCAGCTTGGGACTAGCGAACACCGGGGAGCTGTTTTTT
CDR3aa: CASSLGLANTGELFF

j_gene: TRBJ2-3
abundance: -
d_gene: TRBD2
v_gene: TRBV25-1
CDR3nt: TGTGCCAGCAGTTCCTGGACTAGCGATTCTAGCACAGATACGCAGTATTTT
CDR3aa: CASSSWTSDSSTDTQYF

j_gene: TRBJ2-1
abundance: -
d_gene: TRBD1
v_gene: TRBV10-3
CDR3nt: TGTGCCATCAGAGCCGGGGACAGGGGGTCAAATGAGCAGTTCTTC
CDR3aa: CAIRAGDRGSNEQFF

j_gene: TRBJ1-4
abundance: once
d_gene: -
v_gene: TRBV7-8
CDR3nt: TGTGCCAGCAGCTTCGGTGGGCATAATGAAAAACTGTTTTTT
CDR3aa: CASSFGGHNEKLFF

j_gene: TRBJ2-1
abundance: -
d_gene: TRBD2
v_gene: TRBV9
CDR3nt: TGTGCCAGCAGCCCCAGCGGGAGCTTTAACAATGAGCAGTTCTTC
CDR3aa: CASSPSGSFNNEQFF

j_gene: TRBJ2-2
abundance: -
d_gene: TRBD2
v_gene: TRBV27
CDR3nt: TGTGCCAGCAGTTTAGCGGGAGGTGGAACCGGGGAGCTGTTTTTT
CDR3aa: CASSLAGGGTGELFF

j_gene: TRBJ2-1
abundance: -
d_gene: TRBD2
v_gene: TRBV14
CDR3nt: TGTGCCAGCAGCCAAGCAGGCGGGAGCGAGCAGTTCTTC
CDR3aa: CASSQAGGSEQFF

j_gene: TRBJ2-1
abundance: -
d_gene: TRBD2
v_gene: TRBV6-6
CDR3nt: TGTGCCAGCAGTCAATCCGGGACTAACTACAATGAGCAGTTCTTC
CDR3aa: CASSQSGTNYNEQFF

j_gene: TRBJ2-2
abundance: -
d_gene: TRBD2
v_gene: TRBV27
CDR3nt: TGTGCCAGCAGTTTATATGGACTAGCGAACACCGGGGAGCTGTTTTTT
CDR3aa: CASSLYGLANTGELFF

j_gene: TRBJ2-2
abundance: once
d_gene: TRBD2
v_gene: TRBV4-1
CDR3nt: TGCGCCAGCAGCCAAGAGGCGGGGGGGCGGACCGGGGAGCTGTTTTTT
CDR3aa: CASSQEAGGRTGELFF

j_gene: TRBJ1-3
abundance: -
d_gene: -
v_gene: TRBV19
CDR3nt: TGTGCCAGTAGGACACAGAGCTCTGGAAACACCATATATTTT
CDR3aa: CASRTQSSGNTIYF

j_gene: TRBJ2-7
abundance: once
d_gene: TRBD1
v_gene: TRBV6-5
CDR3nt: TGTGCCAGCAAGCGGGACAGGGGAGGGGAGCAGTACTTC
CDR3aa: CASKRDRGGEQYF

j_gene: TRBJ1-2
abundance: -
d_gene: -
v_gene: TRBV5-1
CDR3nt: TGCGCCAGCAGCTTGGGTGCTAACTATGGCTACACCTTC
CDR3aa: CASSLGANYGYTF

j_gene: TRBJ1-2
abundance: -
d_gene: -
v_gene: TRBV18
CDR3nt: TGTGCCAGCTCACCACCGTCGGAGAGGGACTATGGCTACACCTTC
CDR3aa: CASSPPSERDYGYTF

j_gene: TRBJ2-7
abundance: -
d_gene: TRBD2
v_gene: TRBV7-8
CDR3nt: TGTGCCAGCTCTAGCGGGAGATTCTACGAGCAGTACTTC
CDR3aa: CASSSGRFYEQYF

j_gene: TRBJ1-1
abundance: -
d_gene: -
v_gene: TRBV2
CDR3nt: TGTGCCAGCAGTGCCTCGCGCTCCTCGAACACTGAAGCTTTCTTT
CDR3aa: CASSASRSSNTEAFF

j_gene: TRBJ2-3
abundance: -
d_gene: -
v_gene: TRBV19
CDR3nt: TGTGCCAGTAGTATGGGCCCAGATACGCAGTATTTT
CDR3aa: CASSMGPDTQYF